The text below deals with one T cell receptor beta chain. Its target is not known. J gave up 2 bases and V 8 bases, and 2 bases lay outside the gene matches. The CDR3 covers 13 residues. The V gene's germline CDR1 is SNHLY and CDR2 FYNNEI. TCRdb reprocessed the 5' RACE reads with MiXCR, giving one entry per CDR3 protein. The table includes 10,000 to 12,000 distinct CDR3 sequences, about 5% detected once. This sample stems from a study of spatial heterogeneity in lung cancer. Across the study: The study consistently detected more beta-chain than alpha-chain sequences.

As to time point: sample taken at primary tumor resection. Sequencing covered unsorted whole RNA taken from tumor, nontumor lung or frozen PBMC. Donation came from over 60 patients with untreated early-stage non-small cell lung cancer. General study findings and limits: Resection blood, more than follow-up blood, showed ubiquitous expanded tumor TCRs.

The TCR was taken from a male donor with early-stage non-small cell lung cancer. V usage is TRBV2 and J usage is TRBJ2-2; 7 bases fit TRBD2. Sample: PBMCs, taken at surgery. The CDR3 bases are TGTGCCAGCCAGCGGGACAACACCGGGGAGCTGTTTTTT. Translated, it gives CASQRDNTGELFF. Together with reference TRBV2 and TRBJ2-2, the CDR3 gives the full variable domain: EPEVTQTPSHQVTQMGQEVILRCVPISNHLYFYWYRQILGQKVEFLVSFYNNEISEKSEIFDDQFSVERPDGSNFTLKIRSTKLEDSAMYFCASQRDNTGELFFGEGSRLTVL.